This T cell receptor (beta chain) derives from a study of T-cell reconstitution after alpha-beta-depleted transplantation in children (dated by TCRdb to 2015 to 2016). At the level of the whole study: T-cell immune reconstitution after TCRalphabeta/CD19-depleted allogeneic hematopoietic cell transplantation in children was quantitatively tracked in the study by means of TCR repertoire profiling.

The germline V gene (reference sequence) sets CDR1 to MNHEY and CDR2 to SMNVEV. The CDR3 contains 16 residues, cysteine and phenylalanine counted. The CDR3 DNA has 48 bases and is translated from base 1. V is pared back by 0 bases and J by 0 bases, with 9 bases lying between the germline termini. This clonotype was picked up a small number of times. Its cognate antigen has yet to be identified. No much larger clone exists at a distance of one base, and base qualities are not known. Libraries came from PCR. The listed sequencing device is Illumina HiSeq 2500. Molecular barcoding was employed in the preparation of TCR libraries, with unique molecular identifiers being used to normalize TCRbeta repertoire quantification. TCRdb trimmed the raw reads at Q25, called clones with MiXCR and kept productive beta chains. Every distinct CDR3 protein forms one entry, paired with its most common genes and DNA. The sample records some 300,000 distinct CDR3 sequences, around 10% of which are singletons. Around 2.3% of the sample is in the top ten clones.

The TCR sequence derives from a human donor who donated a stem cell graft to a child with acute lymphoblastic leukemia. Sequencing used PBMCs from the stem cell graft donor, obtained from the stem cell graft. The chain couples TRBV27 to TRBJ2-1; the D segment cannot be called with confidence. The CDR3 loop reads CASSLSRGDSYNEQFF. The nucleotides read TGTGCCAGCAGTTTATCTCGCGGAGACTCCTACAATGAGCAGTTCTTC.